These T cell receptor beta chains were read from a single sample in a study of blood T cell repertoires in COVID-19. TCRdb keeps only in-frame clones here, not all; method: immunoSEQ multiplex PCR. Among around 82,000 clones listed, 65% to 90% were seen once. Sequences were obtained from peripheral blood. These receptors all stem from a man aged 45-60 years with COVID-19, enrolled during active disease. Both conserved end residues are part of each CDR3. D genes are given only for firm matches. The size entry is marked missing in some rows and otherwise reads once, few, many or a size class.

v_gene: TRBV15
j_gene: TRBJ1-6
abundance: -
d_gene: TRBD1
CDR3nt: TGTGCCACCTCCCCGGACAGGGTTAATTCACCCCTCCACTTT
CDR3aa: CATSPDRVNSPLHF

v_gene: TRBV11-2
j_gene: TRBJ2-2
abundance: -
d_gene: TRBD1
CDR3nt: TGTGCCAGCAGCGGACAGGGAGGCGGCACCGGGGAGCTGTTTTTT
CDR3aa: CASSGQGGGTGELFF

v_gene: TRBV9
j_gene: TRBJ1-6
abundance: -
d_gene: -
CDR3nt: TGTGCCAGCAGCGTAAGACAGAATAATTCACCCCTCCACTTT
CDR3aa: CASSVRQNNSPLHF

v_gene: TRBV30
j_gene: TRBJ2-5
abundance: -
d_gene: -
CDR3nt: TGTGCCTGGAGTGTGGCGGAGGTCACGAAGACCCAGTACTTC
CDR3aa: CAWSVAEVTKTQYF

v_gene: TRBV5-4
j_gene: TRBJ2-1
abundance: -
d_gene: -
CDR3nt: TGTGCCAGCAGCTTGCGGCGGGGTGAGCAGTTCTTC
CDR3aa: CASSLRRGEQFF

v_gene: TRBV19
j_gene: TRBJ2-7
abundance: -
d_gene: TRBD1
CDR3nt: TGTGCCAGTAGTTCCGGGACAGGTAACGAGCAGTACTTC
CDR3aa: CASSSGTGNEQYF

v_gene: TRBV18
j_gene: TRBJ1-5
abundance: -
d_gene: -
CDR3nt: TGTGCCAGCTCACCACGATGGGAGGGTGGGAATCAGCCCCAGCATTTT
CDR3aa: CASSPRWEGGNQPQHF

v_gene: TRBV7-2
j_gene: TRBJ2-5
abundance: once
d_gene: TRBD1
CDR3nt: TGTGCCAGCAGCTTAGACCCCAGGGGGCGTAGACAAGAGGCCCAGTACTTC
CDR3aa: CASSLDPRGRRQEAQYF

v_gene: TRBV7-8
j_gene: TRBJ1-2
abundance: -
d_gene: TRBD1
CDR3nt: TGTGCCAGCAGCTTAGACGACAGGGGCTATGGCTACACCTTC
CDR3aa: CASSLDDRGYGYTF

v_gene: TRBV29-1
j_gene: TRBJ1-3
abundance: -
d_gene: TRBD1
CDR3nt: TGCAGCGTTTTAGACAGGGCCGTAGGAAACACCATATATTTT
CDR3aa: CSVLDRAVGNTIYF

v_gene: TRBV3-1/TRBV3-2
j_gene: TRBJ2-1
abundance: once
d_gene: TRBD2
CDR3nt: TGTGCCAGCAGCCAAACTAGCGATGGTAATGAGCAGTTCTTC
CDR3aa: CASSQTSDGNEQFF

v_gene: TRBV11-3
j_gene: TRBJ2-3
abundance: -
d_gene: TRBD2
CDR3nt: TGTGCCAGCAGTTCCAGGGGGCTAGCGGGAGGCTCAGATACGCAGTATTTT
CDR3aa: CASSSRGLAGGSDTQYF

v_gene: TRBV6-5
j_gene: TRBJ2-5
abundance: -
d_gene: TRBD1
CDR3nt: TGTGCCAGCAGTCCAAGGACAGGGGTAGAGACCCAGTACTTC
CDR3aa: CASSPRTGVETQYF

v_gene: TRBV5-4
j_gene: TRBJ2-7
abundance: few
d_gene: TRBD1
CDR3nt: TGTGCCAGCAGCCCAGGCGGGACAGGGACACACGAGCAGTACTTC
CDR3aa: CASSPGGTGTHEQYF

v_gene: TRBV2
j_gene: TRBJ2-3
abundance: -
d_gene: -
CDR3nt: TGTGCCAGCACTCGAGCGGTTTTGGCAGATACGCAGTATTTT
CDR3aa: CASTRAVLADTQYF

v_gene: TRBV19
j_gene: TRBJ1-3
abundance: -
d_gene: -
CDR3nt: TGTGCCAGTAGTATAGCACGGGACACTCGGCGGGACACCATATATTTT
CDR3aa: CASSIARDTRRDTIYF

v_gene: TRBV7-2
j_gene: TRBJ2-1
abundance: -
d_gene: -
CDR3nt: TGTGCCAGCAGAAGACTACAAAGCTCCTACAATGAGCAGTTCTTC
CDR3aa: CASRRLQSSYNEQFF

v_gene: TRBV5-1
j_gene: TRBJ1-6
abundance: -
d_gene: TRBD1
CDR3nt: TGCGCCAGCAGCTGGGTAACAGGGGGATCACCCCTCCACTTT
CDR3aa: CASSWVTGGSPLHF

v_gene: TRBV3-1/TRBV3-2
j_gene: TRBJ2-3
abundance: -
d_gene: -
CDR3nt: TGTGCCAGCAGCCCAATACAGGGCAGCGGCTCGGCAGGAGGGTATTTT
CDR3aa: CASSPIQGSGSAGGYF

v_gene: TRBV2
j_gene: TRBJ2-3
abundance: -
d_gene: -
CDR3nt: TGTGCCAGCAGGCCCACAGGGTTGGGTACGCAGTATTTT
CDR3aa: CASRPTGLGTQYF

v_gene: TRBV27
j_gene: TRBJ1-2
abundance: -
d_gene: -
CDR3nt: TGTGCCAGCAGTTTTTCTTGGGCAGGGAAGAAATCTGACTATGGCTACACCTTC
CDR3aa: CASSFSWAGKKSDYGYTF

v_gene: TRBV12-3/TRBV12-4
j_gene: TRBJ2-7
abundance: -
d_gene: TRBD1
CDR3nt: TGTGCCAGCAGGGCGACAGGGGTCTACGAGCAGTACTTC
CDR3aa: CASRATGVYEQYF

v_gene: TRBV6-5
j_gene: TRBJ1-2
abundance: -
d_gene: -
CDR3nt: TGTGCCAGCGAGGGCGCGTATGGCTACACCTTC
CDR3aa: CASEGAYGYTF

v_gene: TRBV6-6
j_gene: TRBJ2-1
abundance: -
d_gene: TRBD2
CDR3nt: TGTGCCAGCAGGACTAGCGGACGAAATCACAATGAGCAGTTCTTC
CDR3aa: CASRTSGRNHNEQFF